This TCR beta chain was documented in a study of blood T cell repertoires in COVID-19. This clone has a handful of counts. TCRdb keeps only in-frame clones here, not all; method: immunoSEQ multiplex PCR. The top ten hold more than 2% of the sample, which has 200,000 to 250,000 clones, around 85% seen once. Germline values: CDR1 SGHAT, CDR2 FQDESV (reference sequence). V was clipped by 3 bases and J by 4 bases; unmatched bases: 5. CDR3 length equals 14 residues. The clonotype originates from a woman between 70 and 85 years old with COVID-19, enrolled during active disease. Sequenced material: peripheral blood. J is TRBJ1-1 and V is TRBV11-1; 7 bases fit TRBD1. DNA of the CDR3: TGTGCCAGCAGCTTCCAGGGGGATGGCACTGAAGCTTTCTTT. This translates into CASSFQGDGTEAFF.